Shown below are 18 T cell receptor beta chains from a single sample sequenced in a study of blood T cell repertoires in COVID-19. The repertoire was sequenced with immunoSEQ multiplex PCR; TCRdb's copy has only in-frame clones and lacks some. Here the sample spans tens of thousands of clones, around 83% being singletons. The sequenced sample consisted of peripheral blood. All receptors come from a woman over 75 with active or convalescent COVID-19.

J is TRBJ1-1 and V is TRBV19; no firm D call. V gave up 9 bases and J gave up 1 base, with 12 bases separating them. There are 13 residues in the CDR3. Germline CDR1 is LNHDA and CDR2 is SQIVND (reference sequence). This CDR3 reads CASTSGENTEAFF. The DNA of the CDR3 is TGTGCCAGCACCTCCGGGGAGAACACTGAAGCTTTCTTT.

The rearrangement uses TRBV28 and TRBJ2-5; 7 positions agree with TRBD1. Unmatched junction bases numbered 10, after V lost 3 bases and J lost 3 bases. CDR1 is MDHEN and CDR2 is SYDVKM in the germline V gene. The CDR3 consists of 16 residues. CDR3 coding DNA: TGTGCCAGCAGTTTTGAGGGGGCGCCAGGGGAAGAGACCCAGTACTTC. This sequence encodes CASSFEGAPGEETQYF.

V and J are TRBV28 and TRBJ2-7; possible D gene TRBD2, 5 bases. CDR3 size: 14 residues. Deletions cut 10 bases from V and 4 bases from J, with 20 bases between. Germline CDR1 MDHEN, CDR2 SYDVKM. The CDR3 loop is CATLPGAESYEQYF. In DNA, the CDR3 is TGTGCCACCCTTCCTGGAGCGGAGTCGTACGAGCAGTACTTC.

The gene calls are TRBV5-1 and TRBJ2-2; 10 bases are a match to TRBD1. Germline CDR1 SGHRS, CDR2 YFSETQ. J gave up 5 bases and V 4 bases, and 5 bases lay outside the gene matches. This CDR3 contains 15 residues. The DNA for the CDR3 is TGCGCCAGCAGCACCGGGACAGGGGTTACCGGGGAGCTGTTTTTT. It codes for CASSTGTGVTGELFF.

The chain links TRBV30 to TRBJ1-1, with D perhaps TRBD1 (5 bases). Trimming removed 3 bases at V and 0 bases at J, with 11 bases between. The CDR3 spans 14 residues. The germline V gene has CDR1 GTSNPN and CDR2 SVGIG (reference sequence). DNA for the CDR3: TGTGCCTGGAGAAGGGGTCTCCTGAACACTGAAGCTTTCTTT. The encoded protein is CAWRRGLLNTEAFF.

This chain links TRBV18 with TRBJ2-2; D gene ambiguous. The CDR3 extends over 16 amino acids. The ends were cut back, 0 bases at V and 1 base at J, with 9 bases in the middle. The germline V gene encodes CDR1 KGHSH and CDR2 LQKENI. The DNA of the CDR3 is TGTGCCAGCTCACCACCTGCGACACTGAACACCGGGGAGCTGTTTTTT. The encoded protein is CASSPPATLNTGELFF.

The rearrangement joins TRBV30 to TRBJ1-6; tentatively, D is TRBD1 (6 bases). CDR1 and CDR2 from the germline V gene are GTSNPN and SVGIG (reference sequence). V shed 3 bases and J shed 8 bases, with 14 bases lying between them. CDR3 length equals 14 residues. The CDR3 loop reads CAWRYAGVYSPLHF. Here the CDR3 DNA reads TGTGCCTGGAGGTATGCAGGGGTGTATTCACCCCTCCACTTT.

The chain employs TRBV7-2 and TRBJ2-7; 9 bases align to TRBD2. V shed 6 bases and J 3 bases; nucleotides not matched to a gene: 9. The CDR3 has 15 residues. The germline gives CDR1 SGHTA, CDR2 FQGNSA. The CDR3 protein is CASRSGASGIYEQYF. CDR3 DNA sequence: TGTGCCAGCAGGTCAGGGGCTAGCGGGATCTACGAGCAGTACTTC.

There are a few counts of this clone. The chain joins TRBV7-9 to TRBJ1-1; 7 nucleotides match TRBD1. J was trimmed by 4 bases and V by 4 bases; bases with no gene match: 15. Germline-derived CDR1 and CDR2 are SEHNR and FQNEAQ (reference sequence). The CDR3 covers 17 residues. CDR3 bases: TGTGCCAGCAGCTCGACAGGGTTCCTCTCTGCCGGCACTGAAGCTTTCTTT. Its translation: CASSSTGFLSAGTEAFF. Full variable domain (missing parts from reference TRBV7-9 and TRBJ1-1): DTGVSQNPRHKITKRGQNVTFRCDPISEHNRLYWYRQTLGQGPEFLTYFQNEAQLEKSRLLSDRFSAERPKGSFSTLEIQRTEQGDSAMYLCASSSTGFLSAGTEAFFGQGTRLTVV.

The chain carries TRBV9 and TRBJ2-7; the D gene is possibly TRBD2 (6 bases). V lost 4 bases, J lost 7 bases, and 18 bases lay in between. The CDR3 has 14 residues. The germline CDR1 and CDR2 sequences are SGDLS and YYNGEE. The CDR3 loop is CASSPSGVMREQYF. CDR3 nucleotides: TGTGCCAGCAGCCCTTCGGGAGTCATGAGAGAGCAGTACTTC.

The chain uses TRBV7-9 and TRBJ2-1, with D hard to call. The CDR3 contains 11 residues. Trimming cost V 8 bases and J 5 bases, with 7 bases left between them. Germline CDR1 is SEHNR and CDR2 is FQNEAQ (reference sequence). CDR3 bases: TGTGCCAGCGAGAAGAACAATGAGCAGTTCTTC. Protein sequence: CASEKNNEQFF.

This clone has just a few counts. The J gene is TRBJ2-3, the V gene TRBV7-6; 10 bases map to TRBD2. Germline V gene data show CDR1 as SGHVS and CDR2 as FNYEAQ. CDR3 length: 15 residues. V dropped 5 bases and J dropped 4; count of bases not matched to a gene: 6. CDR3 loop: CASSISGGGSDTQYF. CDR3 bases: TGTGCCAGCAGCATAAGCGGGGGGGGCTCAGATACGCAGTATTTT.

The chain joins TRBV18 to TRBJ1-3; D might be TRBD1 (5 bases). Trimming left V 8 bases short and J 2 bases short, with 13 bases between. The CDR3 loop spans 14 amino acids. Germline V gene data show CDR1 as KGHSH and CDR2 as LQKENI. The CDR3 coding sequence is TGTGCCAGCGGCCCAGGGTTTGCTGGAAACACCATATATTTT. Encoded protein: CASGPGFAGNTIYF.

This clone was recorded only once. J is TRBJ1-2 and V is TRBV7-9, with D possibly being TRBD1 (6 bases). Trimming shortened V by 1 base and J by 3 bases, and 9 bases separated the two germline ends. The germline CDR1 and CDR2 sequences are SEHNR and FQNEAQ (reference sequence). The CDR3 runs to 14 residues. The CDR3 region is CASSLEQGDYGYTF. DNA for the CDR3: TGTGCCAGCAGCTTAGAACAGGGTGACTATGGCTACACCTTC.

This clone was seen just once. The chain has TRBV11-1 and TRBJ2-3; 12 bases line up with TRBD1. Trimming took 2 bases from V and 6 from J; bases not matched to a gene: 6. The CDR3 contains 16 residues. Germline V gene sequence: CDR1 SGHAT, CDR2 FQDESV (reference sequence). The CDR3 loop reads CASSLPGQGAADTQYF. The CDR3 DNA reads TGTGCCAGCAGCTTACCGGGACAGGGGGCTGCGGATACGCAGTATTTT.

CDR3 nucleotides: TGTGCCAGCAGCTGGACCAGGGGCGGGACTGAAGCTTTCTTT. Encoded protein: CASSWTRGGTEAFF. The rearrangement joins TRBV5-4 to TRBJ1-1; tentative D call: TRBD1 (6 bases). This CDR3 is 14 amino acids long. V lost 3 bases to trimming and J lost 5 bases, with 14 bases between them. Germline CDR1 SGHNT, CDR2 YYREEE (reference sequence).

CDR3: CATRRGRGTEAFF. In DNA, the CDR3 is TGTGCCACCAGACGGGGCAGGGGAACTGAAGCTTTCTTT. The V and J genes are TRBV7-9 and TRBJ1-1; the D gene is possibly TRBD1 (6 bases). Germline-derived CDR1 and CDR2 are SEHNR and FQNEAQ (reference sequence). Trimming took off 10 bases at V and 5 bases at J, with 17 bases between the two ends. This CDR3 contains 13 residues. The full variable domain, its missing parts supplied by reference TRBV7-9 and TRBJ1-1, is DTGVSQNPRHKITKRGQNVTFRCDPISEHNRLYWYRQTLGQGPEFLTYFQNEAQLEKSRLLSDRFSAERPKGSFSTLEIQRTEQGDSAMYLCATRRGRGTEAFFGQGTRLTVV.

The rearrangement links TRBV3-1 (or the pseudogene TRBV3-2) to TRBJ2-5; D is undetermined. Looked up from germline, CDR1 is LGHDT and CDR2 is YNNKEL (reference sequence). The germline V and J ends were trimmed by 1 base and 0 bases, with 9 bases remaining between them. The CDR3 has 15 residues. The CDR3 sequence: CASSQGAGYQETQYF. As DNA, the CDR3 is TGTGCCAGCAGCCAAGGCGCAGGCTACCAAGAGACCCAGTACTTC.